A selection of T cell receptor beta chains follows, all from one sample in a study of cytomegalovirus exposure and HLA in healthy donors. TCRdb keeps only in-frame clones here, not all; method: immunoSEQ multiplex PCR. The table shows about 150,000 clones, with about 75% occurring only once. The sample comprised PBMCs. These TCRs come from a young man in good health and CMV-seronegative. Both conserved end residues are part of each CDR3. Fields, in order: V gene, clone size, J gene, D gene, CDR3 protein, CDR3 DNA. A D gene is named only where the DNA matches it firmly. The size field is filled for only some rows; it gives once, few, many or a size class.

TRBV28	-	TRBJ1-2	TRBD1	CASSLLDRGVNGYTF	TGTGCCAGCAGTTTATTGGACAGGGGGGTAAATGGCTACACCTTC
TRBV20-1	-	TRBJ1-3	-	CSASLGNTIYF	TGCAGTGCTTCCTTAGGAAACACCATATATTTT
TRBV9	few	TRBJ2-2	TRBD1	CASGIQGANGELFF	TGTGCCAGCGGGATACAGGGGGCTAACGGGGAGCTGTTTTTT
TRBV9	-	TRBJ2-7	TRBD1	CASSAPGTGVSPREQYF	TGTGCCAGCAGCGCCCCCGGGACAGGAGTGTCTCCTAGAGAGCAGTACTTC
TRBV6-1	-	TRBJ2-5	TRBD1	CASTPRDRQGETQYF	TGTGCCAGCACCCCTAGGGACAGACAAGGAGAGACCCAGTACTTC
TRBV5-1	-	TRBJ1-2	-	CASSQRLDSNYGYTF	TGCGCCAGCAGCCAGCGACTTGACAGTAACTATGGCTACACCTTC
TRBV28	-	TRBJ2-7	TRBD1	CASSLGQGYEQYF	TGTGCCAGCAGTTTAGGACAGGGCTACGAGCAGTACTTC
TRBV6-5	-	TRBJ1-2	-	CASSYASGDYGYTF	TGTGCCAGCAGTTACGCCTCAGGGGACTATGGCTACACCTTC
TRBV25-1	-	TRBJ1-1	TRBD1	CASSGTGWTEAFF	TGTGCCAGCAGCGGGACAGGGTGGACTGAAGCTTTCTTT
TRBV2	-	TRBJ1-2	-	CASSVNVDGYTF	TGTGCCAGCAGTGTGAACGTAGATGGCTACACCTTC
TRBV6-5	-	TRBJ2-6	TRBD2	CASSYSGGAGANVLTF	TGTGCCAGCAGTTACTCGGGAGGGGCTGGGGCCAACGTCCTGACTTTC
TRBV2	once	TRBJ2-1	-	CASSEGGHYNEQFF	TGTGCCAGCAGTGAAGGCGGGCACTACAATGAGCAGTTCTTC
TRBV29-1	-	TRBJ2-3	-	CSVEEGPTDTQYF	TGCAGCGTCGAAGAGGGCCCGACAGATACGCAGTATTTT
TRBV6-1	-	TRBJ2-3	TRBD2	CASIGTSGRLDTQYF	TGTGCCAGCATAGGGACTAGCGGGAGACTAGATACGCAGTATTTT
TRBV18	-	TRBJ2-2	TRBD2	CASGTSVRTGELFF	TGTGCCAGCGGTACTAGCGTCCGCACCGGGGAGCTGTTTTTT
TRBV6-5	-	TRBJ2-1	TRBD1	CASRTGMGEQFF	TGTGCCAGTCGGACAGGAATGGGTGAGCAGTTCTTC
TRBV27	-	TRBJ1-2	TRBD1	CASSSRQGANYGYTF	TGTGCCAGCAGTTCACGACAGGGAGCTAACTATGGCTACACCTTC
TRBV18	-	TRBJ2-5	TRBD1	CASSPRTGELETQYF	TGTGCCAGCTCACCCCGGACAGGGGAGTTGGAGACCCAGTACTTC
TRBV4-1	-	TRBJ2-7	-	CASSRSPGDLPYEQYF	TGCGCCAGCAGCCGATCCCCCGGGGACTTACCCTACGAGCAGTACTTC
TRBV5-1	-	TRBJ2-1	-	CASSLEHPYNEQFF	TGCGCCAGCAGCTTGGAACACCCGTACAATGAGCAGTTCTTC
TRBV6-1	-	TRBJ2-7	TRBD1	CASSYPRDSSYEQYF	TGTGCCAGCAGCTACCCCCGGGACAGCTCCTACGAGCAGTACTTC
TRBV7-2	-	TRBJ2-3	-	CASSLELSFDTQYF	TGTGCCAGCAGCTTAGAACTTTCATTCGATACGCAGTATTTT
TRBV30	once	TRBJ2-5	TRBD1	CAWSHGTGTEQYF	TGTGCCTGGAGTCACGGGACAGGGACGGAGCAGTACTTC
TRBV27	-	TRBJ1-5	-	CASSLRDSNQPQHF	TGTGCCAGCAGTCTCCGGGATAGCAATCAGCCCCAGCATTTT
TRBV18	-	TRBJ1-2	-	CASSPSGMGYGYTF	TGTGCCAGCTCACCATCGGGAATGGGGTATGGCTACACCTTC
TRBV6-1	-	TRBJ2-5	-	CASSDGALGETQYF	TGTGCCAGCAGTGATGGGGCCCTCGGGGAGACCCAGTACTTC
TRBV6-5	-	TRBJ2-7	-	CASSFVGGSYEQYF	TGTGCCAGCAGTTTCGTGGGGGGCTCCTACGAGCAGTACTTC
TRBV25-1	-	TRBJ2-1	TRBD2	CASSNGGGFYNEQFF	TGTGCCAGCAGTAACGGGGGGGGTTTCTACAATGAGCAGTTCTTC
TRBV2	-	TRBJ2-1	TRBD2	CASSEREFGEQFF	TGTGCCAGCAGTGAGCGGGAGTTTGGTGAGCAGTTCTTC
TRBV6-1	-	TRBJ2-7	-	CASTRELAYEQYF	TGTGCCAGCACGAGGGAATTGGCCTACGAGCAGTACTTC
TRBV27	few	TRBJ1-2	-	CASSNPGVMNYGYTF	TGTGCCAGCAGTAACCCAGGGGTAATGAACTATGGCTACACCTTC
TRBV6-1	-	TRBJ2-7	-	CASSTYRVPYEQYF	TGTGCCAGCAGTACGTACAGGGTCCCCTACGAGCAGTACTTC
TRBV25-1	few	TRBJ1-6	TRBD1	CASTGQDGNSPLHF	TGTGCCAGCACGGGACAGGACGGTAATTCACCCCTCCACTTT
TRBV5-4	-	TRBJ1-5	TRBD1	CASSPGQGDQPQHF	TGTGCCAGCAGCCCGGGACAGGGGGATCAGCCCCAGCATTTT
TRBV5-1	-	TRBJ2-1	-	CASSLDQNNEQFF	TGCGCCAGCAGCTTGGATCAGAACAATGAGCAGTTCTTC
TRBV7-9	-	TRBJ2-3	TRBD2	CASSTWASGRADTQYF	TGTGCCAGCAGCACTTGGGCCAGCGGGAGGGCCGATACGCAGTATTTT
TRBV7-7	-	TRBJ2-7	-	CASSLGGRGEQYF	TGTGCTAGCAGCTTAGGAGGCCGGGGGGAGCAGTACTTC
TRBV29-1	-	TRBJ2-7	-	CSVDGGGQSYEQYF	TGCAGCGTTGATGGCGGGGGCCAGTCCTACGAGCAGTACTTC
TRBV7-9	-	TRBJ2-7	-	CASSLLRGSSYEQYF	TGTGCCAGCAGCTTACTGAGGGGGAGCTCCTACGAGCAGTACTTC
TRBV5-1	-	TRBJ1-1	-	CASSLVGVGAFF	TGCGCCAGCAGCTTGGTAGGGGTGGGGGCTTTCTTT
TRBV9	few	TRBJ2-3	TRBD2	CASSVLSGGAADTQYF	TGTGCCAGCAGCGTCCTTAGCGGGGGGGCCGCAGATACGCAGTATTTT
TRBV9	once	TRBJ2-1	-	CASSVGGNSYNEQFF	TGTGCCAGCAGCGTAGGAGGGAACTCCTACAATGAGCAGTTCTTC
TRBV7-9	-	TRBJ2-1	TRBD2	CASSSPTSGLSYNEQFF	TGTGCCAGCAGCTCTCCGACTAGCGGGCTCTCCTACAATGAGCAGTTCTTC
TRBV28	-	TRBJ2-1	-	CASSFVGGDYNEQFF	TGTGCCAGCAGTTTCGTCGGCGGGGATTACAATGAGCAGTTCTTC
TRBV5-4	once	TRBJ1-2	-	CASSPAGFDYGYTF	TGTGCCAGCAGCCCCGCAGGGTTTGACTATGGCTACACCTTC
TRBV25-1	-	TRBJ2-2	-	CASSGGGAFVGELFF	TGTGCCAGCAGTGGAGGGGGGGCTTTTGTAGGGGAGCTGTTTTTT
TRBV9	-	TRBJ2-1	-	CASSVDPGSNEQFF	TGTGCCAGCAGCGTAGATCCGGGGTCTAATGAGCAGTTCTTC
TRBV6-1	-	TRBJ2-1	-	CASTQAGPLYNEQFF	TGTGCCAGCACCCAAGCGGGCCCGCTCTACAATGAGCAGTTCTTC
TRBV28	-	TRBJ1-2	TRBD1	CASSYGTGQRGYTF	TGTGCCAGCAGTTATGGGACAGGGCAACGGGGCTACACCTTC
TRBV5-6	-	TRBJ2-5	TRBD1	CASSEGQGAIETQYF	TGTGCCAGCAGCGAGGGACAGGGGGCAATCGAGACCCAGTACTTC
TRBV7-9	-	TRBJ2-7	TRBD2	CASSLVAGNHEQYF	TGTGCCAGCAGCCTCGTAGCGGGCAACCACGAGCAGTACTTC
TRBV19	few	TRBJ2-7	TRBD1	CASSIRRQGRYEQYF	TGTGCCAGTAGTATCCGCCGACAGGGGCGGTACGAGCAGTACTTC
TRBV30	-	TRBJ1-5	-	CAWSGTAYSNQPQHF	TGTGCCTGGAGTGGGACAGCATATAGCAATCAGCCCCAGCATTTT
TRBV5-1	-	TRBJ2-1	TRBD2	CASSLTSGPYNEQFF	TGCGCCAGCAGCTTAACTAGCGGGCCCTACAATGAGCAGTTCTTC
TRBV7-8	few	TRBJ2-1	-	CASRLLGGPQKDEQFF	TGTGCCAGCAGGCTATTAGGCGGGCCCCAGAAAGATGAGCAGTTCTTC
TRBV5-1	few	TRBJ2-6	TRBD1	CASKQGVQSSGANVLTF	TGCGCCAGTAAACAGGGGGTCCAAAGCTCTGGGGCCAACGTCCTGACTTTC
TRBV2	-	TRBJ2-1	TRBD1	CASQTGGRNEQFF	TGTGCCAGCCAGACAGGGGGGAGGAATGAGCAGTTCTTC